This passage covers 26 T cell receptor beta chains from one sample sequenced in a study of blood T cell repertoires in COVID-19. Here immunoSEQ multiplex PCR was the method, and the copy in TCRdb shows in-frame clones only, minus some. The data show tens of thousands of clones, about 82% seen once. Sequenced: peripheral blood. The receptor set was obtained from a human donor in a cohort sampled during active COVID-19.

The rearrangement links TRBV10-3 to TRBJ2-1; tentative D call: TRBD2 (6 bases). CDR1 is ENHRY and CDR2 is SYGVKD in the germline V gene. V lost 6 bases to trimming and J lost 3 bases, with 15 bases between them. CDR3 length equals 15 residues. CDR3 coding DNA: TGTGCCATCAGCGGGGACTCTTTGTTCTACAATGAGCAGTTCTTC. Translated: CAISGDSLFYNEQFF.

The rearrangement uses TRBV5-4 and TRBJ2-7; 8 nucleotides line up with TRBD2. The CDR3 loop spans 17 amino acids. Germline trimming cut 4 bases from V and 5 bases from J; bases unmatched to any gene: 17. Germline CDR1 and CDR2: SGHNT and YYREEE (reference sequence). In DNA, the CDR3 is TGTGCCAGCAGCCGGGGGGGTGTCGGACTAGGTGCTGACGAGCAGTACTTC. This translates into CASSRGGVGLGADEQYF.

Written as DNA, the CDR3 is TGTGCCATCAGTGACCAGGGGGGTTACAATCAGCCCCAGCATTTT. Translating it yields CAISDQGGYNQPQHF. This sequence joins TRBV10-3 and TRBJ1-5; 7 nucleotides line up with TRBD1. This CDR3 comprises 15 residues. CDR1 and CDR2 (germline): ENHRY, SYGVKD. V shed 3 bases, J shed 3 bases, and the junction held 5 bases outside the gene matches.

CDR3 nucleotide sequence: TGTGCCAGCAGCTTTGGGGCGACAGGCTCCTATAATTCACCCCTCCACTTT. This codes for CASSFGATGSYNSPLHF. V is TRBV5-6 and J is TRBJ1-6, with D maybe TRBD1 (6 bases). Germline V gene lookup returns CDR1 SGHDT and CDR2 YYEEEE. The CDR3 length is 17 residues. V lost 2 bases to trimming and J lost 0 bases, with 12 bases between them.

A note on this clone: Mismatch with germline at one junction end may stem from a read error. J is TRBJ2-3 and V is TRBV10-2; no definite D call. The CDR3 is 12 residues long. Germline CDR1 WSHSY, CDR2 SAAADI. In DNA, the CDR3 is TGCGCCAGCAGTGGGCCTTCAGGTACGCCGTATTTT. Protein product: CASSGPSGTPYF.

DNA of the CDR3: TGTGCCATCAGTGAGTCGAAGGCGGGAGGGGGCTACACCTTC. Translated: CAISESKAGGGYTF. V and J are TRBV10-3 and TRBJ1-2; D ambiguous. V lost 0 bases and J 8 bases, leaving 13 bases between the germline ends. The CDR3 loop spans 14 amino acids. Germline assignment: CDR1 ENHRY and CDR2 SYGVKD.

J is TRBJ2-6 and V is TRBV7-9; TRBD1 matches 8 bases. CDR3 size: 13 residues. V trimming: 4 bases; J trimming: 12 bases; junction bases outside the gene matches: 5. Germline-derived CDR1 and CDR2 are SEHNR and FQNEAQ (reference sequence). The CDR3 region is CASSSTGVGVLTF. The CDR3 DNA sequence: TGTGCCAGCAGCTCGACAGGGGTGGGCGTCCTGACTTTC.

The J gene is TRBJ1-2, the V gene TRBV3-1 (or the pseudogene TRBV3-2); a possible D gene is TRBD1 (6 bases). V was cut by 1 base and J by 3 bases, with 6 bases left in between. CDR1 is LGHDT and CDR2 is YNNKEL in the germline V gene (reference sequence). CDR3 size: 13 residues. The CDR3 region has the DNA TGTGCCAGCAGCCAAGCAGGGGACTATGGCTACACCTTC. Translation gives CASSQAGDYGYTF.

This chain uses TRBV5-8 with TRBJ1-5; 7 nucleotides align to TRBD1. CDR3 size: 14 residues. The V segment lost 4 bases and the J segment 5 bases; nucleotides outside the gene matches: 6. Germline assignment: CDR1 SGHTS and CDR2 YDEGEE. CDR3: CASSLGTVYQPQHF. DNA for the CDR3: TGTGCCAGCAGCCTGGGGACAGTCTATCAGCCCCAGCATTTT. Full variable domain (remainder filled in from reference TRBV5-8 and TRBJ1-5): EAGVTQSPTHLIKTRGQQATLRCSPISGHTSVYWYQQALGLGLQFLLWYDEGEERNRGNFPPRFSGRQFPNYSSELNVNALELEDSALYLCASSLGTVYQPQHFGDGTRLSIL.

The V gene is TRBV14, the J gene TRBJ2-1, with D uncertain. The germline V gene has CDR1 SGHDN and CDR2 FVKESK. The CDR3 totals 13 residues. Trimming took 0 bases from V and 7 from J, leaving 7 bases between them. The CDR3, as DNA: TGTGCCAGCAGCCAAGATCCCCGGAATGAGCAGTTCTTC. Its protein product is CASSQDPRNEQFF.

The chain employs TRBV27 and TRBJ1-5; D might be TRBD1 (5 bases). CDR3 length: 16 amino acids. The germline V gene has CDR1 MNHEY and CDR2 SMNVEV (reference sequence). Trimming removed 0 bases at V and 0 bases at J, with 9 bases between. CDR3 protein: CASSLSWGDSNQPQHF. DNA of the CDR3: TGTGCCAGCAGTTTATCATGGGGGGATAGCAATCAGCCCCAGCATTTT.

The gene calls are TRBV4-3 and TRBJ2-7; tentatively, D is TRBD2 (7 bases). This CDR3 comprises 13 residues. Germline CDR1 is LGHNA and CDR2 is YSLEER. V gave up 4 bases and J gave up 6 bases, with 13 bases separating them. The CDR3 reads CASSPKGGSEQYF. In DNA form, the CDR3 reads TGCGCCAGCAGCCCTAAGGGGGGGAGCGAGCAGTACTTC.

This clone was observed a few times. The chain is built from TRBV14 and TRBJ2-1, with no clear D. The CDR3 extends over 14 amino acids. V was shortened by 0 bases and J by 3 bases, with 6 bases between the two germline ends. Per germline, CDR1 SGHDN and CDR2 FVKESK. Here the CDR3 DNA reads TGTGCCAGCAGCCAAGACACAGTCTACAATGAGCAGTTCTTC. This encodes CASSQDTVYNEQFF.

This clone turned up a few times. This sequence joins TRBV19 and TRBJ1-5; D might be TRBD1 (6 bases). The CDR3 loop spans 17 amino acids. The V gene lost 1 base and the J gene lost 2 bases, with 15 bases spanning the gap. The germline V gene has CDR1 LNHDA and CDR2 SQIVND (reference sequence). CDR3 nucleotides: TGTGCCAGTAGTATAGGGAAGGGGGGGGCTGGCAATCAGCCCCAGCATTTT. As protein: CASSIGKGGAGNQPQHF.

This clone was seen just once. V gene TRBV19 combines with J gene TRBJ1-5; 7 positions agree with TRBD1. Germline V gene data show CDR1 as LNHDA and CDR2 as SQIVND (reference sequence). V lost 5 bases to trimming and J lost 0 bases; unmatched junction nucleotides: 10. CDR3 length equals 17 residues. The CDR3: CASSASGGRYSNQPQHF. The CDR3 DNA reads as TGTGCCAGTAGTGCGTCAGGGGGGCGGTATAGCAATCAGCCCCAGCATTTT. Based on the CDR3 plus reference TRBV19 and TRBJ1-5, the full variable domain is DGGITQSPKYLFRKEGQNVTLSCEQNLNHDAMYWYRQDPGQGLRLIYYSQIVNDFQKGDIAEGYSVSREKKESFPLTVTSAQKNPTAFYLCASSASGGRYSNQPQHFGDGTRLSIL.

V usage is TRBV9 and J usage is TRBJ2-2, with TRBD1 as a possible D gene (5 bases). Per germline, CDR1 SGDLS and CDR2 YYNGEE. The CDR3 loop spans 16 amino acids. The ends were cut back, 0 bases at V and 0 bases at J, with 9 bases in the middle. Here the CDR3 DNA reads TGTGCCAGCAGCGTAGTGACAGCCGCGAACACCGGGGAGCTGTTTTTT. Protein product: CASSVVTAANTGELFF.

The chain carries TRBV6-9 and TRBJ1-1; D uncertain. The CDR3 spans 17 residues. The ends were cut back, 6 bases at V and 1 base at J, with 21 bases in the middle. Germline V gene sequence: CDR1 MNHGY, CDR2 SVAAGI. CDR3 in amino acids: CASSQKTRIPGNTEAFF. The CDR3 nucleotides read TGTGCCAGCAGCCAAAAAACCCGAATCCCGGGGAACACTGAAGCTTTCTTT.

V gene TRBV10-3 combines with J gene TRBJ2-5; possible D gene TRBD1, 5 bases. The CDR3 runs 14 residues. Deletions cut 6 bases from V and 5 bases from J, with 16 bases between. CDR1 and CDR2 from the germline V gene are ENHRY and SYGVKD. The DNA of the CDR3 is TGTGCCATCAGGGACAATAACTTGGGGGAGACCCAGTACTTC. This sequence encodes CAIRDNNLGETQYF.

The chain combines TRBV19 with TRBJ1-6; D is undetermined. The CDR3 length is 14 residues. Germline V gene sequence: CDR1 LNHDA, CDR2 SQIVND (reference sequence). Deletions cut 10 bases from V and 9 bases from J, with 19 bases between. CDR3 coding DNA: TGTGCCAACCCAGAGGTGGTAGCCGGTTCACCCCTCCACTTT. Translating it yields CANPEVVAGSPLHF.

J is TRBJ1-5 and V is TRBV6-6; tentative D call: TRBD1 (6 bases). The CDR3 extends over 15 amino acids. The germline CDR1 and CDR2 sequences are MNHNY and SVGAGI (reference sequence). The germline V and J ends were trimmed by 3 bases and 6 bases, with 15 bases remaining between them. The CDR3 DNA sequence: TGTGCCAGCAGTTATTTGGGTCTAGGGGGTCAGCCCCAGCATTTT. It yields the protein CASSYLGLGGQPQHF.

Here the CDR3 reads CASSRQGAPGPQHF. The CDR3 DNA reads TGTGCCAGCAGCCGCCAGGGGGCCCCAGGGCCCCAGCATTTT. The chain links TRBV9 to TRBJ1-5; 8 bases line up with TRBD1. The CDR3 contains 14 residues. CDR1 is SGDLS, CDR2 YYNGEE, per germline. The V segment lost 4 bases and the J segment 9 bases; nucleotides outside the gene matches: 9. The whole variable domain, remainder taken from reference TRBV9 and TRBJ1-5, is DSGVTQTPKHLITATGQRVTLRCSPRSGDLSVYWYQQSLDQGLQFLIQYYNGEERAKGNILERFSAQQFPDLHSELNLSSLELGDSALYFCASSRQGAPGPQHFGDGTRLSIL.

This rearrangement joins TRBV5-4 to TRBJ2-1; TRBD2 matches at 7 bases. The ends lost 4 bases at V and 2 bases at J; junction bases unmatched: 9. Per germline, CDR1 SGHNT and CDR2 YYREEE (reference sequence). This CDR3 comprises 16 residues. For the CDR3, the DNA is TGTGCCAGCAGCGGAAATCCTAGCGGCACCTACAATGAGCAGTTCTTC. It encodes CASSGNPSGTYNEQFF. The variable domain in full, completed from reference TRBV5-4 and TRBJ2-1, reads ETGVTQSPTHLIKTRGQQVTLRCSSQSGHNTVSWYQQALGQGPQFIFQYYREEENGRGNFPPRFSGLQFPNYSSELNVNALELDDSALYLCASSGNPSGTYNEQFFGPGTRLTVL.

The chain combines TRBV5-6 with TRBJ2-1; 8 nucleotides line up with TRBD1. The CDR3 runs 14 residues. With 6 bases clipped from V and 7 bases from J, the junction kept 9 bases outside the gene matches. Germline CDR1 SGHDT, CDR2 YYEEEE. The CDR3, as DNA: TGTGCCAGCACCCCCACTAGGACAGGGAATGAGCAGTTCTTC. This encodes CASTPTRTGNEQFF.

This clone occurred a few times. V is TRBV4-1 and J is TRBJ1-2; D not certain. Per germline, CDR1 MGHRA and CDR2 YSYEKL. This CDR3 spans 16 amino acids. The V and J ends lost 0 bases and 5 bases respectively, with 16 bases between them. CDR3 DNA sequence: TGCGCCAGCAGCCAAGATGGAGGGATCCCACGGTATGGCTACACCTTC. Residues: CASSQDGGIPRYGYTF.

V usage is TRBV15 and J usage is TRBJ2-7; tentative D call: TRBD2 (5 bases). The CDR3 is made up of 17 amino acids. CDR1 LNHNV and CDR2 YYDKDF come from the germline V gene (reference sequence). Deletions cut 0 bases from V and 2 bases from J, with 17 bases between. The DNA of the CDR3 is TGTGCCACCAGCAGAGATCGTGGTGGCGGGTACCCCTACGAGCAGTACTTC. Translation gives CATSRDRGGGYPYEQYF.

For the CDR3, the DNA is TGTGCCAGTGGGGGACAGGGTTATGAAAAACTGTTTTTT. This translates into CASGGQGYEKLFF. The rearrangement links TRBV19 to TRBJ1-4; the match to TRBD1 covers 9 bases. Per the germline V gene, CDR1 is LNHDA and CDR2 is SQIVND (reference sequence). This CDR3 comprises 13 residues. The ends lost 8 bases at V and 6 bases at J; junction bases unmatched: 4.